This T cell receptor (beta chain) derives from a study of T cell responses to AZD1222 COVID-19 vaccine. General observations from the study: White British ancestry dominated among donors, who included more females, and clonal diversity was possibly underestimated.

As to this clone: Its antigen is not known.

Germline CDR1 is MGHRA and CDR2 is YSYEKL. V shed 1 base and J shed 5 bases, with 11 bases lying between them. CDR3 size: 14 residues. The assay was immunoSEQ multiplex PCR, and TCRdb's table has in-frame clones only and misses some. Of under 45,000 clones listed, 80% to 90% are singletons. Sequences were derived from peripheral blood, sampled 28 days after the second dose of the MenACWY control vaccine. This TCR was recovered from an adult who received the MenACWY meningococcal vaccine as a control. The genes are TRBV4-1 and TRBJ2-5, with D uncertain. The CDR3 coding sequence is TGCGCCAGCAGCCAAGTCGGAAGCTTGGAGACCCAGTACTTC. The encoded protein is CASSQVGSLETQYF.